This T cell receptor (beta chain) comes out of a study of CD8 T cells in ankylosing spondylitis. TCRdb recomputed calls from the 5' RACE reads with MiXCR, one row per CDR3 protein. Of 650,000 to 800,000 distinct CDR3 sequences listed, around 17% are singletons. This clonotype has only a few counts. Antigen unknown. General study results and limits: One TCR beta motif, made up of 7 or 8 highly homologous variants, appeared characteristic of ankylosing spondylitis blood.

V lost 8 bases and J 5 bases, leaving 9 bases between the germline ends. Germline V gene sequence: CDR1 MNHEY, CDR2 SVGAGI. The CDR3 is made up of 11 amino acids. This receptor was obtained from a male donor with ankylosing spondylitis. The sample taken for sequencing was blood, either unsorted or a sorted T cell fraction (not recorded which). The rearrangement joins TRBV6-5 to TRBJ2-5; D possibly matches TRBD1 or TRBD2 (5 bases each). Here the CDR3 DNA reads TGTGCCAGCGGGACGATGGAGACCCAGTACTTC. Its protein product is CASGTMETQYF.